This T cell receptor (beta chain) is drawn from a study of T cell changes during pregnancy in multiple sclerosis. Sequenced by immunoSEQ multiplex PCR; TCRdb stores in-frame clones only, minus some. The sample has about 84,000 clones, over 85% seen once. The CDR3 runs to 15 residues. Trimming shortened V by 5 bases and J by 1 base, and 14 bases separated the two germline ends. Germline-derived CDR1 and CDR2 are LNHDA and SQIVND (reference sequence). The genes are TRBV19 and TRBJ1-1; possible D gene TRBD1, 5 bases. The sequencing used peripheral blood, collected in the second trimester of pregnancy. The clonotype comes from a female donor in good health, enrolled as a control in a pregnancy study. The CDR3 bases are TGTGCCAGTAGTCCGGTGGGGCAGGCGAACACTGAAGCTTTCTTT. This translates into CASSPVGQANTEAFF.